The 5 T cell receptor beta chains in this list originate from one sample, sequenced in a study of T cell changes during pregnancy in multiple sclerosis (dated by TCRdb to about 2019). Library creation used the immunoSEQ multiplex PCR assay. TCRdb obtained this table from immuneACCESS and retained in-frame rearrangements with V and J assigned. These tables miss some clones; where compared with another copy, unresolved V genes account for less than half of the shortfall, and the remainder is unexplained. The sample table shows about 51,000 clones, and 93% are seen once. The top ten clones comprise around 2% of the sample. The sequences come from peripheral blood, collected in the second trimester of pregnancy. Receptors were obtained from a female donor with multiple sclerosis, enrolled in a pregnancy study.

The chain has TRBV7-9 and TRBJ2-7; 7 nucleotides agree with TRBD2. In germline, CDR1 is SEHNR, CDR2 FQNEAQ (reference sequence). The CDR3 spans 14 residues. The J segment lost 3 bases and the V segment lost 1 base, leaving 3 bases of the junction unmatched. The CDR3 DNA sequence: TGTGCCAGCAGCTTAGGGGGGGGGTACTACGAGCAGTACTTC. It specifies CASSLGGGYYEQYF. Using reference TRBV7-9 and TRBJ2-7 for the parts outside the CDR3, the full variable domain is DTGVSQNPRHKITKRGQNVTFRCDPISEHNRLYWYRQTLGQGPEFLTYFQNEAQLEKSRLLSDRFSAERPKGSFSTLEIQRTEQGDSAMYLCASSLGGGYYEQYFGPGTRLTVT.

The chain links TRBV14 to TRBJ1-5; D possibly corresponds to TRBD1 (6 bases). This CDR3 has 14 amino acids. The V end was cut by 4 bases, the J end by 6 bases, with 13 bases between. Per the germline V gene, CDR1 is SGHDN and CDR2 is FVKESK. The CDR3 region is CASSRTQGFQPQHF. As DNA, the CDR3 is TGTGCCAGCAGCCGAACACAGGGCTTTCAGCCCCAGCATTTT.

V is TRBV5-5 and J is TRBJ1-1, with D possibly being TRBD1 (6 bases). This CDR3 contains 16 residues. In germline, CDR1 is SGHKS, CDR2 YYEKEE (reference sequence). The V and J ends lost 4 bases and 4 bases respectively, with 20 bases between them. In DNA, the CDR3 is TGTGCCAGCAGCCTACAGGGAGGGGTGATCGGCACTGAAGCTTTCTTT. Its protein is CASSLQGGVIGTEAFF.

J is TRBJ2-1 and V is TRBV7-2; 8 bases align to TRBD2. The CDR3 is made up of 15 amino acids. CDR1 and CDR2 (germline): SGHTA, FQGNSA. With V trimmed by 1 base and J by 5 bases, 4 bases remained unmatched. The CDR3 spells CASSLGTSSNNEQFF. Here the CDR3 DNA reads TGTGCCAGCAGCTTAGGGACTAGCAGTAACAATGAGCAGTTCTTC.

The DNA for the CDR3 is TGTGCCAGCAGCCAAGAGTCGGGAGGGCCCTACGAGCAGTACTTC. It is translated as CASSQESGGPYEQYF. This chain connects TRBV4-2 to TRBJ2-7; 8 nucleotides match TRBD2. The germline V gene has CDR1 LGHNA and CDR2 YNFKEQ. The CDR3 runs 15 residues. The J segment lost 2 bases and the V segment lost 0 bases, leaving 3 bases of the junction unmatched.